Listed below are T cell receptor beta chains from one sample, sequenced in a study of breast tumors, draining lymph nodes, adjacent tissues. TCRdb recomputed calls from the multiplex PCR reads with MiXCR, one row per CDR3 protein. Seen here are about 100,000 distinct CDR3 sequences, less than 25% observed once, and the top ten hold roughly 1.2%. Sequenced material: axillary lymph node tissue. These TCRs come from a female donor with breast cancer. Some clones in this sample may be carry-over from other donors' samples. Both conserved end residues are part of each CDR3. Fields, in order: V gene, CDR3 length, J gene, D gene, clone size, CDR3 protein, CDR3 DNA. A D gene is named only where the DNA matches it firmly. Clone size is not always given. Where it is, it says once, few, many or a class for expanded clones.

V gene: TRBV6-5
CDR3 length: 14
J gene: TRBJ1-1
D gene: NA
clone size: NA
CDR3 protein: CAISEVTGMYEAFF
CDR3 DNA: TGTGCCATCAGTGAGGTAACAGGGATGTATGAAGCTTTCTTT

V gene: TRBV20-1
CDR3 length: 14
J gene: TRBJ2-5
D gene: TRBD1
clone size: NA
CDR3 protein: CSATRTGDSETQYF
CDR3 DNA: TGCAGTGCTACCAGGACAGGGGATTCGGAGACCCAGTACTTC

V gene: TRBV27
CDR3 length: 13
J gene: TRBJ2-1
D gene: NA
clone size: NA
CDR3 protein: CASSWSKRNEQFF
CDR3 DNA: TGTGCCAGCAGTTGGAGCAAAAGGAATGAGCAGTTCTTC

V gene: TRBV5-1
CDR3 length: 13
J gene: TRBJ2-2
D gene: NA
clone size: many
CDR3 protein: CASSPYGGGELFF
CDR3 DNA: TGCGCCAGCAGCCCCTATGGTGGCGGGGAGCTGTTTTTT

V gene: TRBV9
CDR3 length: 15
J gene: TRBJ2-7
D gene: TRBD1
clone size: many
CDR3 protein: CASSPGQGSSYEQYF
CDR3 DNA: TGTGCCAGCAGCCCGGGACAGGGAAGCTCCTACGAGCAGTACTTC

V gene: TRBV30
CDR3 length: 13
J gene: TRBJ2-7
D gene: TRBD2
clone size: many
CDR3 protein: CAWSLGGGYEQYF
CDR3 DNA: TGTGCCTGGAGTCTCGGGGGGGGATACGAGCAGTACTTC

V gene: TRBV20-1
CDR3 length: 17
J gene: TRBJ2-5
D gene: TRBD1
clone size: many
CDR3 protein: CSARSLSGQGGLETQYF
CDR3 DNA: TGCAGTGCTAGAAGCCTTAGCGGACAGGGGGGTTTGGAGACCCAGTACTTC

V gene: TRBV6-6
CDR3 length: 15
J gene: TRBJ2-7
D gene: NA
clone size: many
CDR3 protein: CASSPQDTRFYEQYF
CDR3 DNA: TGTGCCAGCAGCCCTCAGGACACCCGGTTTTACGAGCAGTACTTC

V gene: TRBV29-1
CDR3 length: 12
J gene: TRBJ2-7
D gene: NA
clone size: many
CDR3 protein: CSVAEGRIEQYF
CDR3 DNA: TGCAGCGTTGCGGAGGGGCGCATCGAGCAGTACTTC

V gene: TRBV7-8
CDR3 length: 14
J gene: TRBJ2-1
D gene: NA
clone size: many
CDR3 protein: CASSAITSTNEQFF
CDR3 DNA: TGTGCCAGCAGCGCGATCACTAGCACCAATGAGCAGTTCTTC

V gene: TRBV7-3
CDR3 length: 14
J gene: TRBJ2-7
D gene: NA
clone size: many
CDR3 protein: CASSSQPGTYEQYF
CDR3 DNA: TGTGCCAGCAGCTCCCAACCGGGCACCTACGAGCAGTACTTC

V gene: TRBV5-6
CDR3 length: 15
J gene: TRBJ1-3
D gene: NA
clone size: many
CDR3 protein: CASSFRGVSGNTIYF
CDR3 DNA: TGTGCCAGCAGCTTCCGGGGGGTCTCTGGAAACACCATATATTTT

V gene: TRBV18
CDR3 length: 15
J gene: TRBJ2-2
D gene: TRBD1
clone size: NA
CDR3 protein: CASSPTGKNTGELFF
CDR3 DNA: TGTGCCAGCTCACCGACAGGGAAGAACACCGGGGAGCTGTTTTTT

V gene: TRBV4-1
CDR3 length: 13
J gene: TRBJ2-1
D gene: NA
clone size: many
CDR3 protein: CASSQERGLGRFF
CDR3 DNA: TGCGCCAGCAGCCAAGAAAGGGGACTGGGAAGGTTCTTC

V gene: TRBV7-9
CDR3 length: 12
J gene: TRBJ2-5
D gene: NA
clone size: NA
CDR3 protein: CASSLPAETQYF
CDR3 DNA: TGTGCCAGCAGCTTACCCGCAGAGACCCAGTACTTC

V gene: TRBV7-9
CDR3 length: 15
J gene: TRBJ1-2
D gene: NA
clone size: few
CDR3 protein: CASSLTQAPGYGYTF
CDR3 DNA: TGTGCCAGCAGCTTAACTCAGGCACCGGGGTATGGCTACACCTTC

V gene: TRBV6-5
CDR3 length: 15
J gene: TRBJ2-7
D gene: TRBD1
clone size: many
CDR3 protein: CASSLGTGGYYEQYF
CDR3 DNA: TGTGCCAGCAGTTTAGGGACAGGGGGGTACTACGAGCAGTACTTC

V gene: TRBV3-1
CDR3 length: 15
J gene: TRBJ1-2
D gene: TRBD1
clone size: many
CDR3 protein: CASSPSGTGGGGYTF
CDR3 DNA: TGTGCCAGCAGCCCCTCGGGGACAGGGGGCGGCGGCTACACCTTC

V gene: TRBV5-1
CDR3 length: 16
J gene: TRBJ2-7
D gene: TRBD2
clone size: many
CDR3 protein: CASSQGTLAGSYEQYF
CDR3 DNA: TGCGCCAGCAGCCAAGGGACCCTAGCGGGCTCCTACGAGCAGTACTTC

V gene: TRBV28
CDR3 length: 14
J gene: TRBJ2-1
D gene: NA
clone size: few
CDR3 protein: CASSFSGAGNEQFF
CDR3 DNA: TGTGCCAGCAGTTTTTCAGGGGCGGGTAATGAGCAGTTCTTC

V gene: TRBV9
CDR3 length: 15
J gene: TRBJ2-1
D gene: TRBD2
clone size: many
CDR3 protein: CASSVEGLAGYEQFF
CDR3 DNA: TGTGCCAGCAGCGTAGAAGGACTAGCGGGGTATGAGCAGTTCTTC

V gene: TRBV4-1
CDR3 length: 15
J gene: TRBJ1-4
D gene: TRBD1
clone size: few
CDR3 protein: CASSPRTGGAEKLFF
CDR3 DNA: TGCGCCAGCAGCCCAAGAACAGGGGGCGCGGAAAAACTGTTTTTT

V gene: TRBV2
CDR3 length: 14
J gene: TRBJ1-1
D gene: TRBD1
clone size: NA
CDR3 protein: CASSRDRQRPEAFF
CDR3 DNA: TGTGCCAGCAGCCGGGACAGACAACGACCTGAAGCTTTCTTT

V gene: TRBV5-5
CDR3 length: 13
J gene: TRBJ2-7
D gene: NA
clone size: many
CDR3 protein: CASSLVTDYEQYF
CDR3 DNA: TGTGCCAGCAGCTTGGTGACCGACTACGAGCAGTACTTC

V gene: TRBV7-8
CDR3 length: 14
J gene: TRBJ2-5
D gene: NA
clone size: many
CDR3 protein: CASSLDEVLETQYF
CDR3 DNA: TGTGCCAGCAGCTTAGACGAGGTATTAGAGACCCAGTACTTC

V gene: TRBV3-1
CDR3 length: 14
J gene: TRBJ2-1
D gene: TRBD2
clone size: many
CDR3 protein: CASSQASGGNEQFF
CDR3 DNA: TGTGCCAGCAGCCAAGCTAGCGGGGGTAATGAGCAGTTCTTC

V gene: TRBV20-1
CDR3 length: 15
J gene: TRBJ2-5
D gene: TRBD1
clone size: many
CDR3 protein: CSAPVGTEVWETQYF
CDR3 DNA: TGCAGTGCTCCCGTCGGGACAGAGGTATGGGAGACCCAGTACTTC